This TCR beta chain derives from a study of blood T cell repertoires in COVID-19. Germline V gene lookup returns CDR1 LGHNA and CDR2 YSLEER. The CDR3 length is 16 residues. Trimming took 0 bases from V and 4 from J, leaving 13 bases between them. Clones were read by immunoSEQ multiplex PCR, and TCRdb kept only the in-frame ones, dropping some. The data contain around 160,000 clones, around nine tenths of them seen just once; the ten biggest clones take up about 2.5%. The sequencing input was peripheral blood. The rearrangement joins TRBV4-3 to TRBJ2-1; D is perhaps TRBD1 (6 bases). The sequence came from a human donor in a cohort sampled during active COVID-19. In DNA form, the CDR3 reads TGCGCCAGCAGCCAAGATAGACAGGACGGGTACAATGAGCAGTTCTTC. Amino acids: CASSQDRQDGYNEQFF.